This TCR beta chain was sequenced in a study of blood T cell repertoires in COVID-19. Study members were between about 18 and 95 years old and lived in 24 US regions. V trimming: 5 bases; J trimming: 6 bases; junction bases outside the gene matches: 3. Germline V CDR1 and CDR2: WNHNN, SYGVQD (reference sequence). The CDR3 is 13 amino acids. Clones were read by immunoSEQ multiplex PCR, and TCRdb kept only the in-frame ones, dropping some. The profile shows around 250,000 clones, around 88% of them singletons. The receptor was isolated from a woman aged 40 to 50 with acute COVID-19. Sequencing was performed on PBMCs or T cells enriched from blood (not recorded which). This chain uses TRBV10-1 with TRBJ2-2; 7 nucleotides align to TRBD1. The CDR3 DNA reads TGCGCCAGCAGTTTTACAGGGGCCGGGGAGCTGTTTTTT. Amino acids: CASSFTGAGELFF.